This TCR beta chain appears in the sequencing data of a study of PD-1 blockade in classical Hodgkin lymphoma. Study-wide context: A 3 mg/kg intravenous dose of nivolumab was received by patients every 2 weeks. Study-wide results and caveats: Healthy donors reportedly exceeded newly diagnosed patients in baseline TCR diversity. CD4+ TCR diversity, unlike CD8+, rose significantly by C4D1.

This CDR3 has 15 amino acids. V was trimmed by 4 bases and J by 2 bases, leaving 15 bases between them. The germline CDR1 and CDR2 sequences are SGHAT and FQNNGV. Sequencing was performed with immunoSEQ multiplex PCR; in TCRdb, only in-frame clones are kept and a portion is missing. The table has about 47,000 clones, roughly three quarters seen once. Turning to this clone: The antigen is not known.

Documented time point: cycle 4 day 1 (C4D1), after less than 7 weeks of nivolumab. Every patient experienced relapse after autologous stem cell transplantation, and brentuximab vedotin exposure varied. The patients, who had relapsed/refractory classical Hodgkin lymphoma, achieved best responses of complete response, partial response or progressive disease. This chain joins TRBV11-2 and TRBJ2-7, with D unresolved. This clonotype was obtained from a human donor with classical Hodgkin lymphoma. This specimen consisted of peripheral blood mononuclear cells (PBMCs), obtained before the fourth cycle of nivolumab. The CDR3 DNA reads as TGTGCCAGCAGCTCGGCCGCCGGGCAAACCTACGAGCAGTACTTC. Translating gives CASSSAAGQTYEQYF.